The 27 T cell receptor beta chains below all came from one sample that was sequenced in a study of identical twins. From the 5' RACE reads, TCRdb called clonotypes with MiXCR, one entry per CDR3 protein. The data show 500,000 or so distinct CDR3 sequences, roughly a fifth seen once. This sample also appeared in a second study, on T cells expressing NK-cell markers.

Sequenced sample: CD4+ T cells sorted from blood. The receptors here all came from a woman between 18 and 29 years old in good health.

This clonotype was seen a handful of times. V is TRBV10-3 and J is TRBJ2-7; D uncertain. CDR1 and CDR2 (germline): ENHRY, SYGVKD. The CDR3 is 13 residues long. The germline V and J ends were trimmed by 8 bases and 3 bases, with 14 bases remaining between them. The CDR3 loop reads CAIRFETNYEQYF. CDR3 nucleotides: TGTGCCATCCGCTTCGAGACAAACTACGAGCAGTACTTC.

This clonotype was observed a single time. The chain uses TRBV12-3 or TRBV12-4 and TRBJ2-1, with 14 positions matching TRBD2. The CDR3 has 19 amino acids. V lost 0 bases, J lost 5 bases, and 9 bases stayed unmatched. Here the CDR3 reads CASSLAPTSGREKNNEQFF. DNA for the CDR3: TGTGCCAGCAGTTTAGCGCCGACTAGCGGGAGGGAGAAGAACAATGAGCAGTTCTTC.

The chain carries TRBV10-3 and TRBJ2-7; 8 nucleotides align to TRBD1. Per germline, CDR1 ENHRY and CDR2 SYGVKD. The J segment lost 0 bases and the V segment lost 7 bases, leaving 8 bases of the junction unmatched. CDR3 length: 15 residues. For the CDR3, the DNA is TGTGCCATCAATCAGGACAGGGCTCTCTCCTACGAGCAGTACTTC. It translates to CAINQDRALSYEQYF.

This clonotype was seen ten or more times. This sequence joins TRBV6-1 and TRBJ1-2, with 7 bases that match TRBD1. Germline values: CDR1 MNHNS, CDR2 SASEGT. The CDR3 length is 14 residues. V was pared by 5 bases and J by 4 bases, with 7 bases of the junction left unmatched. CDR3 in amino acids: CASSPGGQIYGYTF. The CDR3 coding sequence is TGTGCCAGCAGTCCCGGGGGACAGATCTATGGCTACACCTTC.

V gene TRBV27 combines with J gene TRBJ2-2; D might be TRBD1 or TRBD2, each matching 5 bases. The CDR3 extends over 17 amino acids. CDR1 is MNHEY and CDR2 is SMNVEV in the germline V gene (reference sequence). V lost 6 bases and J lost 4, with 21 bases in between. The CDR3 nucleotides read TGTGCCAGCAGCCTCCATGGGGGATGGCGGCCCACCGGGGAGCTGTTTTTT. It specifies CASSLHGGWRPTGELFF.

The gene calls are TRBV2 and TRBJ1-2; no clear D gene. CDR1 is SNHLY and CDR2 is FYNNEI in the germline V gene. CDR3 length: 15 amino acids. The V and J ends lost 6 bases and 5 bases respectively, with 19 bases between them. CDR3 protein: CASRFSRLDGYGYTF. For the CDR3, the DNA is TGTGCCAGCAGGTTTTCTCGACTCGACGGGTATGGCTACACCTTC.

To note about this clonotype: Being one base from a much bigger clone, this may be a read error. This chain uses TRBV20-1 with TRBJ2-7, with D perhaps TRBD2 (5 bases). The germline CDR1 and CDR2 sequences are DFQATT and SNEGSKA (reference sequence). The CDR3 sequence is 12 residues long. CDR3 in DNA: TGCAGTGCTCTCCCCGGAGGCTACGGGCAGTACTTC. Protein sequence: CSALPGGYGQYF.

The chain links TRBV20-1 to TRBJ2-3; D is possibly TRBD2 (6 bases). The CDR3 has 14 residues. Per germline, CDR1 DFQATT and CDR2 SNEGSKA (reference sequence). Trimming removed 4 bases from V and 2 bases from J, with 13 bases in between. The CDR3 here is CSATTGLTTDTQYF. The CDR3 DNA is TGCAGTGCTACGACGGGACTGACCACAGATACGCAGTATTTT.

The genes are TRBV20-1 and TRBJ2-1; D is unresolved. Germline V CDR1 and CDR2: DFQATT, SNEGSKA (reference sequence). The CDR3 runs 13 residues. Trimming cost V 3 bases and J 8 bases, with 14 bases left between them. The CDR3 DNA reads TGCAGTGCTAGTCGGTCCCCCTATTATGAGCAGTTCTTC. It specifies CSASRSPYYEQFF.

This clonotype has ten or more counts. The chain recombines TRBV5-6 with TRBJ2-5; tentative D call: TRBD1 (6 bases). The CDR3 covers 16 residues. CDR1 is SGHDT, CDR2 YYEEEE, per germline. V lost 4 bases and J lost 1, with 17 bases in between. The CDR3 nucleotides read TGTGCCAGCAGCCCGTTTCTGGGGGCCGGCCAAGAGACCCAGTACTTC. Its translation: CASSPFLGAGQETQYF.

The chain couples TRBV7-6 to TRBJ2-3; TRBD2 is a possible D gene (5 bases). V was clipped by 5 bases and J by 0 bases, with 15 bases between them. The CDR3 is made up of 16 amino acids. Germline-derived CDR1 and CDR2 are SGHVS and FNYEAQ. Here the CDR3 DNA reads TGTGCCAGCAGCACCATGGCGGGTGGGAGCACAGATACGCAGTATTTT. Protein product: CASSTMAGGSTDTQYF.

A few counts support this clonotype. The V gene is TRBV12-3 or TRBV12-4, the J gene TRBJ1-5; the match to TRBD1 covers 9 bases. There are 15 residues in the CDR3. With 4 bases clipped from V and 7 bases from J, the junction kept 8 bases outside the gene matches. CDR3: CASSSTGGAGQPQHF. As DNA, the CDR3 is TGTGCCAGCAGTTCCACAGGGGGCGCAGGACAGCCCCAGCATTTT.

The DNA for the CDR3 is TGCAGTGCTGCGGGGGAGTCGAACACCGGGGAGCTGTTTTTT. It specifies CSAAGESNTGELFF. V and J are TRBV20-1 and TRBJ2-2; 7 nucleotides match TRBD2. V lost 5 bases, J lost 0 bases, and 3 bases stayed unmatched. This CDR3 has 14 amino acids. Germline CDR1 DFQATT, CDR2 SNEGSKA (reference sequence).

The chain is built from TRBV3-1 and TRBJ1-2; D unresolved. Germline V gene lookup returns CDR1 LGHDT and CDR2 YNNKEL (reference sequence). The V end was cut by 0 bases, the J end by 4 bases, with 15 bases between. This CDR3 spans 16 amino acids. The CDR3 reads CASSQDSSAGGYGYTF. The CDR3 DNA sequence: TGTGCCAGCAGCCAAGATTCGAGTGCAGGAGGCTATGGCTACACCTTC.

The V gene is TRBV11-3, the J gene TRBJ2-1; D is possibly TRBD1 or TRBD2 (5 bases each). V was trimmed by 4 bases and J by 7 bases, leaving 20 bases between them. CDR1 SGHNT and CDR2 YENEEA come from the germline V gene. The CDR3 extends over 16 amino acids. The CDR3 region has the DNA TGTGCCAGCAGCTGGCCCCGGACCCAGGGCGGGAATGAGCAGTTCTTC. Translation gives CASSWPRTQGGNEQFF.

The chain employs TRBV6-1 and TRBJ2-1, with 10 bases that match TRBD2. The length of the CDR3 is 16 residues. The junction had 10 bases not matched to a gene; V was cut back by 7 bases and J by 4 bases. CDR1 is MNHNS, CDR2 SASEGT, per germline. Here the CDR3 DNA reads TGTGCCAGCACTCAACTCGGACTAGCGGCATACAATGAGCAGTTCTTC. It encodes CASTQLGLAAYNEQFF.

This rearrangement joins TRBV20-1 to TRBJ1-1; D is undetermined. The CDR3 has 11 amino acids. Looked up from germline, CDR1 is DFQATT and CDR2 is SNEGSKA (reference sequence). This chain's CDR3 is CRVEGGTEAFF. CDR3 DNA: TGCAGAGTAGAGGGAGGGACTGAAGCTTTCTTT.

This clonotype was detected only a few times. This rearrangement joins TRBV20-1 to TRBJ2-5; 8 bases align to TRBD1. V was pared by 3 bases and J by 4 bases, with 7 bases of the junction left unmatched. This CDR3 is 14 amino acids long. The germline CDR1 and CDR2 sequences are DFQATT and SNEGSKA (reference sequence). DNA of the CDR3: TGCAGTGCTAGGGCAGGGGGCGCGGGAGAGACCCAGTACTTC. It encodes CSARAGGAGETQYF.

This clonotype occurred once. In DNA, the CDR3 is TGTGCCTGGAAGCGAGAGGGGGAGACCCAGTACTTC. This translates into CAWKREGETQYF. The chain joins TRBV30 to TRBJ2-5, with D perhaps TRBD1 or TRBD2 (5 bases each). The CDR3 consists of 12 residues. Trimming removed 4 bases from V and 5 bases from J, with 11 bases in between. Germline CDR1 GTSNPN, CDR2 SVGIG (reference sequence).

This clonotype has only a few counts. The J gene is TRBJ2-1, the V gene TRBV14, with D maybe TRBD1 (6 bases). The CDR3 contains 16 residues. V lost 4 bases and J lost 0, with 13 bases in between. CDR1 SGHDN and CDR2 FVKESK come from the germline V gene. The CDR3 sequence: CASSRGQTYSYNEQFF. The DNA for the CDR3 is TGTGCCAGCAGCCGGGGACAAACTTACTCCTACAATGAGCAGTTCTTC.

This clonotype was counted only a few times. The chain recombines TRBV14 with TRBJ2-4; D possibly corresponds to TRBD1 (6 bases). Trimming left V 4 bases short and J 13 bases short, with 11 bases between. Germline CDR1 and CDR2: SGHDN and FVKESK. The CDR3 is 11 residues long. The CDR3 coding sequence is TGTGCCAGCAGCCGAGGACAGCTACAGTACTTC. Its translation: CASSRGQLQYF.

This chain joins TRBV12-3 or TRBV12-4 and TRBJ1-1; maybe TRBD1 (6 bases). This CDR3 contains 13 residues. Trimming stripped 1 base from V and 8 bases from J, with 11 bases between. The CDR3 loop is CASSLGQGKEAFF. The CDR3 DNA is TGTGCCAGCAGTTTAGGTCAGGGGAAGGAAGCTTTCTTT.

This clonotype occurred many times. The genes are TRBV20-1 and TRBJ2-3; D gene unclear. V dropped 1 base and J dropped 3 bases, with 8 bases sitting between them. In germline, CDR1 is DFQATT, CDR2 SNEGSKA (reference sequence). This CDR3 region has 13 residues. CDR3 sequence reads: CSARVGLTDTQYF. In DNA, the CDR3 is TGCAGTGCTAGAGTGGGCTTAACAGATACGCAGTATTTT.

This chain links TRBV14 with TRBJ2-5; TRBD2 is a possible D gene (5 bases). There are 13 residues in the CDR3. Germline-derived CDR1 and CDR2 are SGHDN and FVKESK. The V and J ends lost 6 bases and 4 bases respectively, with 12 bases between them. In DNA form, the CDR3 reads TGTGCCAGCAGGCAACTGGGAGCAGAGACCCAGTACTTC. This encodes CASRQLGAETQYF.

The rearrangement links TRBV7-3 to TRBJ1-1; tentative D call: TRBD1 (5 bases). Trimming removed 1 base from V and 2 bases from J, with 11 bases in between. The germline gives CDR1 SGHTA, CDR2 FQGTGA. This CDR3 comprises 15 residues. Written as DNA, the CDR3 is TGTGCCAGCAGCTTAAGAGGAAGGGGAAACACTGAAGCTTTCTTT. This gives the protein CASSLRGRGNTEAFF. The entire variable domain, with the rest obtained from reference TRBV7-3 and TRBJ1-1, is as follows: GAGVSQTPSNKVTEKGKYVELRCDPISGHTALYWYRQSLGQGPEFLIYFQGTGAADDSGLPNDRFFAVRPEGSVSTLKIQRTERGDSAVYLCASSLRGRGNTEAFFGQGTRLTVV.

This clonotype was seen more than once but under ten times. The CDR3 DNA is TGTGCCAGCAGCGTCGACAGGGGTTTGGGGGAGCAGTACTTC. Protein sequence: CASSVDRGLGEQYF. The V gene is TRBV9, the J gene TRBJ2-7; 8 bases are a match to TRBD1. V trimming: 2 bases; J trimming: 7 bases; junction bases outside the gene matches: 8. This CDR3 region has 14 residues. Germline V CDR1 and CDR2: SGDLS, YYNGEE. The variable domain in full, with the rest retrieved from reference TRBV9 and TRBJ2-7, is DSGVTQTPKHLITATGQRVTLRCSPRSGDLSVYWYQQSLDQGLQFLIQYYNGEERAKGNILERFSAQQFPDLHSELNLSSLELGDSALYFCASSVDRGLGEQYFGPGTRLTVT.

V gene TRBV6-2 or TRBV6-3 combines with J gene TRBJ2-3, with TRBD2 matching over 9 bases. J was trimmed by 0 bases and V by 11 bases; bases with no gene match: 3. Germline V lookup: CDR1 MNHEY, CDR2 SVGEGT. CDR3 size: 13 residues. CDR3 nucleotide sequence: TGTGCCTCCGGGACTAGCAGCACAGATACGCAGTATTTT. Protein sequence: CASGTSSTDTQYF.